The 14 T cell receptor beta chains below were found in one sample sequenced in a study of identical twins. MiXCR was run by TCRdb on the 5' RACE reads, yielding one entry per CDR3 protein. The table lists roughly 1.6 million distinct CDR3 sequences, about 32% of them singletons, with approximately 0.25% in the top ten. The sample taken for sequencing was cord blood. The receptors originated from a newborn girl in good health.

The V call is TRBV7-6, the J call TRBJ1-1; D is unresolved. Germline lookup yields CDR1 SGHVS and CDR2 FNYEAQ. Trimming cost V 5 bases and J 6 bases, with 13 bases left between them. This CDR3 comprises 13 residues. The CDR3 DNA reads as TGTGCCAGCAGCCCCAGCAGGTGCGCTGAAGCTTTCTTT. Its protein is CASSPSRCAEAFF.

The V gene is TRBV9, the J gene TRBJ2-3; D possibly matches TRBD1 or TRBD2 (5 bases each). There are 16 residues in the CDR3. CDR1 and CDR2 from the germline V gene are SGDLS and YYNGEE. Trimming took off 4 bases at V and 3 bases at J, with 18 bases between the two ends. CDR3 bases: TGTGCCAGCAGCCCACAAACCGGGGCGCGAACAGATACGCAGTATTTT. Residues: CASSPQTGARTDTQYF.

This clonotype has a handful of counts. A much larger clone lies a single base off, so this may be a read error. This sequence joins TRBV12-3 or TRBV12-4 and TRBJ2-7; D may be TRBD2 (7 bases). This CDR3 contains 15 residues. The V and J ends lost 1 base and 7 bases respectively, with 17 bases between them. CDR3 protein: CASSLERGGYNEQYF. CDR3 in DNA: TGTGCCAGCAGTTTAGAGAGGGGGGGCTACAATGAGCAGTACTTC.

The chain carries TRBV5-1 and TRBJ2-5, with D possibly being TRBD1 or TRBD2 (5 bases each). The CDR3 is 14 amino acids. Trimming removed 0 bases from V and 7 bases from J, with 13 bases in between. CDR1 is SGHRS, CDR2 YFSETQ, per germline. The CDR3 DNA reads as TGCGCCAGCAGCTTGGTGTCCCAGAGGGGGACCCAGTACTTC. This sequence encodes CASSLVSQRGTQYF. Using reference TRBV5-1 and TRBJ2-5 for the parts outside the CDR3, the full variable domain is KAGVTQTPRYLIKTRGQQVTLSCSPISGHRSVSWYQQTPGQGLQFLFEYFSETQRNKGNFPGRFSGRQFSNSRSEMNVSTLELGDSALYLCASSLVSQRGTQYFGPGTRLLVL.

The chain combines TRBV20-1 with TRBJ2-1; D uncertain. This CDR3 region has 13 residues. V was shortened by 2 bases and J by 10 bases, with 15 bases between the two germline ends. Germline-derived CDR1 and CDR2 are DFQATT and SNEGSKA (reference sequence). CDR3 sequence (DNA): TGCAGTGCTAGAAACCGGTCCCCCGGGGAGCAGTTCTTC. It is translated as CSARNRSPGEQFF.

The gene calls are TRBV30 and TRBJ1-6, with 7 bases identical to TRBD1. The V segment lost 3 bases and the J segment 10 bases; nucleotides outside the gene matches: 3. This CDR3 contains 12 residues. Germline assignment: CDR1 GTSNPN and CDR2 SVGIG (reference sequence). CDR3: CAWRRGQSPLHF. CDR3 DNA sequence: TGTGCCTGGAGAAGGGGGCAGTCACCCCTCCACTTT.

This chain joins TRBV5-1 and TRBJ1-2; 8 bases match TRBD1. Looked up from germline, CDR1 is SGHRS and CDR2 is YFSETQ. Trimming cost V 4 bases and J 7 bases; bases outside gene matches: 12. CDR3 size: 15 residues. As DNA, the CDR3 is TGCGCCAGCAGCGGTATTGCAGGGGGCGCGGGTGGCTACACCTTC. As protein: CASSGIAGGAGGYTF.

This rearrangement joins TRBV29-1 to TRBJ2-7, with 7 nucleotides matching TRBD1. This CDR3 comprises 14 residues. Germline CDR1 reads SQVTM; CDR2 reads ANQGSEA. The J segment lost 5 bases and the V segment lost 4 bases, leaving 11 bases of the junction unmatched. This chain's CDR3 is CSVGSRGKIHEQYF. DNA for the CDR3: TGCAGCGTTGGTTCCAGGGGGAAGATACACGAGCAGTACTTC.

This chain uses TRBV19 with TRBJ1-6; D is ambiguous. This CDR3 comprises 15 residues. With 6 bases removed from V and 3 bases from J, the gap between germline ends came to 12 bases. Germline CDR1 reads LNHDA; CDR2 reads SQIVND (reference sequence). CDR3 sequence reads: CASSLNRDYNSPLHF. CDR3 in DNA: TGTGCCAGTAGCCTAAATCGGGACTATAATTCACCCCTCCACTTT. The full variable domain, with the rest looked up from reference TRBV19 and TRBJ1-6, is DGGITQSPKYLFRKEGQNVTLSCEQNLNHDAMYWYRQDPGQGLRLIYYSQIVNDFQKGDIAEGYSVSREKKESFPLTVTSAQKNPTAFYLCASSLNRDYNSPLHFGNGTRLTVT.

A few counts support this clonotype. CDR3: CASSLVSYSYNEQFF. The CDR3 DNA reads as TGCGCCAGCAGCTTGGTCTCCTACTCCTACAATGAGCAGTTCTTC. The chain joins TRBV5-1 to TRBJ2-1; no reliable D call. The ends were cut back, 0 bases at V and 0 bases at J, with 7 bases in the middle. This CDR3 has 15 amino acids. Germline values: CDR1 SGHRS, CDR2 YFSETQ.

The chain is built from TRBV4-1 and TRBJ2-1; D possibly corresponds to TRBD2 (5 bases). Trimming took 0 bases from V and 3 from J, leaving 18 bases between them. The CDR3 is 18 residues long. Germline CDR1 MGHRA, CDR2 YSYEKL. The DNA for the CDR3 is TGCGCCAGCAGCCAAGAAACCACAGTGGCTAGCCTCTACAATGAGCAGTTCTTC. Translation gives CASSQETTVASLYNEQFF.

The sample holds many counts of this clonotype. The CDR3 loop is CASSLARGGNEQFF. The CDR3 bases are TGTGCCAGCAGTTTGGCCCGGGGGGGGAATGAGCAGTTCTTC. This sequence joins TRBV7-2 and TRBJ2-1; TRBD2 aligns across 8 bases. The CDR3 length is 14 residues. The ends lost 6 bases at V and 7 bases at J; junction bases unmatched: 8. CDR1 is SGHTA and CDR2 is FQGNSA in the germline V gene.

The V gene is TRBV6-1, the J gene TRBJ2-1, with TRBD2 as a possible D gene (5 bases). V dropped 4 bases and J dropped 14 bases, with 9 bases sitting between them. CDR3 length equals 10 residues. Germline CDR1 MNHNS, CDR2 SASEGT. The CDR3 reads CASSAGSEFF. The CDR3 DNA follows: TGTGCCAGCAGTGCGGGGAGCGAGTTCTTC.

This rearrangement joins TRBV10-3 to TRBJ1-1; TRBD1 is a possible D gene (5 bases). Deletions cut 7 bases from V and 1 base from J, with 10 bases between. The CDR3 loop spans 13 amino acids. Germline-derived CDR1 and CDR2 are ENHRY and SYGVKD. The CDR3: CAIKGQANTEAFF. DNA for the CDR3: TGTGCCATCAAGGGGCAGGCGAACACTGAAGCTTTCTTT.